This entry features one TCR beta chain sequence. The antigen is undetermined. The source of the sample is a study of CD8+CD57+ T cells in acquired aplastic anemia. Study-wide context: Quantities of DNA derived from sorted CD4+ and CD8+ cells averaged approximately 3.5 ug. General study findings and limits: Researchers reported that CD8+ Simpson's diversity was not significantly different in patients versus controls.

Sequenced patients had shown CD8+CD57+ cell expansion by flow cytometry. Profiling of TCR beta VDJ combinations and CDR3 sequences used genomic DNA as template. TCRdb re-derived calls from the reads in MiXCR, one entry per CDR3 protein. The data contain some 160,000 distinct CDR3 sequences, less than 50% of them seen just once; the ten biggest clones take up roughly 3.2%. Trimming left V 2 bases short and J 8 bases short, with 12 bases between. Germline CDR1 MGHDK, CDR2 SYGVNS. CDR3 length equals 14 residues. The TCR sequence derives from a human donor with aplastic anemia. The rearrangement uses TRBV25-1 and TRBJ1-4; D is ambiguous. Sequenced sample: sorted CD4+, CD8+, or CD8+CD57+ T cells (not recorded which) from PBMCs. The CDR3 nucleotides read TGTGCCAGCAGTGAAGGATGGGGAGCGGAAAAACTGTTTTTT. It is translated as CASSEGWGAEKLFF.